These 14 T cell receptor beta chains were sequenced from one sample in a study of PD-1 blockade in classical Hodgkin lymphoma. Every one of the patients relapsed after autologous stem cell transplantation (brentuximab vedotin exposure was variable). Researchers report purifying CD4+ T cells from thawed PBMCs by magnetic negative selection. The assay was immunoSEQ multiplex PCR, and TCRdb's table has in-frame clones only and misses some. The sample consists of about 4,100 clones, around 78% of them appearing once. The specimen comprised CD4+ T cells from blood, sampled at baseline. All receptors derive from a human donor with classical Hodgkin lymphoma.

The genes are TRBV29-1 and TRBJ1-1; no reliable D call. This CDR3 comprises 12 residues. Germline lookup yields CDR1 SQVTM and CDR2 ANQGSEA. Trimming left V 6 bases short and J 2 bases short, with 10 bases between. The CDR3 bases are TGCAGCGTGGTTCAGAGTAACACTGAAGCTTTCTTT. Translated: CSVVQSNTEAFF.

The genes are TRBV5-4 and TRBJ1-2; D is unresolved. Looked up from germline, CDR1 is SGHNT and CDR2 is YYREEE (reference sequence). The V end lost 2 bases, the J end lost 7 bases, and 9 bases lay between the germline ends. The CDR3 spans 12 residues. The CDR3 here is CASSLTGVGYTF. In DNA, the CDR3 is TGTGCCAGCAGCTTAACCGGGGTTGGCTACACCTTC.

By frequency in the sample, this clone is large. This rearrangement joins TRBV6-1 to TRBJ1-5, with a tentative D call TRBD1 (5 bases). V was cut by 0 bases and J by 2 bases, with 8 bases left in between. Germline values: CDR1 MNHNS, CDR2 SASEGT. The CDR3 spans 15 residues. DNA for the CDR3: TGTGCCAGCAGTGAAGCGGGACGTGGCAATCAGCCCCAGCATTTT. It specifies CASSEAGRGNQPQHF.

The CDR3 sequence is CASSFPFSRGQVLTF. For the CDR3, the DNA is TGTGCCAGCAGCTTCCCCTTCTCCAGGGGTCAAGTCCTGACTTTC. V is TRBV5-5 and J is TRBJ2-6; D is possibly TRBD1 (6 bases). The CDR3 consists of 15 residues. V was trimmed by 2 bases and J by 13 bases, leaving 19 bases between them. Germline-derived CDR1 and CDR2 are SGHKS and YYEKEE (reference sequence).

The chain employs TRBV19 and TRBJ1-1; perhaps TRBD1 as D (6 bases). CDR3 length: 14 residues. In germline, CDR1 is LNHDA, CDR2 SQIVND (reference sequence). Trimming took off 4 bases at V and 5 bases at J, with 14 bases between the two ends. In DNA, the CDR3 is TGTGCCAGTAGTAACGGGGGGGCCGGGACTGAAGCTTTCTTT. It translates to CASSNGGAGTEAFF.

This clone is categorized as large. The chain couples TRBV7-9 to TRBJ1-2; tentatively, D is TRBD1 (6 bases). The V and J ends lost 4 bases and 5 bases respectively, with 17 bases between them. Germline V gene data show CDR1 as SEHNR and CDR2 as FQNEAQ (reference sequence). The length of the CDR3 is 15 residues. The CDR3 nucleotides are TGTGCCAGCAGCTCGACTTCGGGACACCTTTATGGCTACACCTTC. It is translated as CASSSTSGHLYGYTF.

This chain joins TRBV27 and TRBJ2-7; 9 bases are a match to TRBD1. The trim removed 2 bases at V and 2 bases at J, leaving 4 bases unmatched. CDR1 and CDR2 (germline): MNHEY, SMNVEV (reference sequence). CDR3 length: 15 residues. The CDR3 nucleotides read TGTGCCAGCAGTTTAGGACAGGGGCGCCCCTACGAGCAGTACTTC. It encodes CASSLGQGRPYEQYF.

This clone was counted only a few times. The chain has TRBV30 and TRBJ1-6; D uncertain. The CDR3 loop spans 11 amino acids. Germline CDR1 is GTSNPN and CDR2 is SVGIG (reference sequence). The V and J ends lost 0 bases and 10 bases respectively, with 4 bases between them. DNA of the CDR3: TGTGCCTGGAGTGTAAGCTCACCCCTCCACTTT. Protein product: CAWSVSSPLHF.

This sequence joins TRBV7-9 and TRBJ1-4; TRBD1 matches 10 bases. In germline, CDR1 is SEHNR, CDR2 FQNEAQ (reference sequence). V was clipped by 5 bases and J by 8 bases; unmatched bases: 17. CDR3 size: 18 residues. CDR3 sequence: CASSPIGGAGQGNEKLFF. The CDR3 DNA is TGTGCCAGCAGCCCGATCGGCGGCGCGGGACAGGGGAACGAAAAACTGTTTTTT.

The chain combines TRBV7-9 with TRBJ1-1, with D possibly matching TRBD1 (5 bases). Trimming removed 4 bases at V and 11 bases at J, with 17 bases between. Germline V gene data show CDR1 as SEHNR and CDR2 as FQNEAQ (reference sequence). There are 13 residues in the CDR3. CDR3 amino acids: CASSSDIQGMAFF. The CDR3 DNA is TGTGCCAGCAGCTCCGACATCCAGGGTATGGCTTTCTTT.

The chain recombines TRBV15 with TRBJ2-1, with D unresolved. The germline V gene encodes CDR1 LNHNV and CDR2 YYDKDF (reference sequence). The CDR3 loop spans 13 amino acids. V lost 1 base and J 6 bases, leaving 7 bases between the germline ends. CDR3 amino acids: CATSRAASNEQFF. DNA for the CDR3: TGTGCCACCAGCAGAGCGGCCAGCAATGAGCAGTTCTTC.

The chain is built from TRBV27 and TRBJ1-1, with D possibly TRBD1 on 6 matching bases. Germline assignment: CDR1 MNHEY and CDR2 SMNVEV (reference sequence). Trimming took 0 bases from V and 10 from J, leaving 18 bases between them. The CDR3 extends over 15 amino acids. The CDR3 reads CASSLSPGQLKGAFF. The CDR3 DNA sequence: TGTGCCAGCAGTTTATCGCCCGGACAGCTTAAGGGAGCTTTCTTT.

The V call is TRBV6-5, the J call TRBJ2-3; 7 bases align to TRBD1. The CDR3 extends over 14 amino acids. V lost 6 bases to trimming and J lost 0 bases; unmatched junction nucleotides: 3. Germline-derived CDR1 and CDR2 are MNHEY and SVGAGI. In nucleotides, the CDR3 is TGTGCCAGCAGGACAGGGTTTAGCACAGATACGCAGTATTTT. This gives the protein CASRTGFSTDTQYF.

The chain combines TRBV11-2 with TRBJ1-6, with D unclear. From germline, CDR1 is SGHAT and CDR2 FQNNGV. The CDR3 is 13 residues long. Trimming shortened V by 1 base and J by 5 bases, and 3 bases separated the two germline ends. The CDR3: CASSLGHNSPLHF. The DNA for the CDR3 is TGTGCCAGCAGCTTAGGACATAATTCACCCCTCCACTTT.